The 28 T cell receptor beta chains below were found in one sample sequenced in a study of molecular identifiers for immune sequencing clone quantification. TCRdb itself ran the PCR reads through MiXCR, one entry per CDR3 protein. Here the sample spans hundreds of thousands of distinct CDR3 sequences, about 25% being singletons. What was sequenced was naive CD8+ T cells from blood, with Jurkat cell RNA spiked in. Subset of the sample: FACS-sorted CD8+CD4-CCR7+CD45RA+ naive T cells. The receptors were sampled from a human donor in good health. Some libraries in this study had Jurkat cell RNA spiked in.

Concerning this clonotype: Being one base from a much bigger clone, this may be a read error. This chain joins TRBV7-9 and TRBJ2-3, with no clear D. CDR3 length: 14 amino acids. Germline V gene sequence: CDR1 SEHNR, CDR2 FQNEAQ (reference sequence). Here the CDR3 DNA reads TGTGCCAGCATCCTGACGGCGAGCACAGATATGCAGTATTTT. Translated, it gives CASILTASTDMQYF.

This clonotype turned up a few times. The rearrangement links TRBV5-4 to TRBJ2-7; 8 bases line up with TRBD2. CDR3 length equals 14 residues. Per the germline V gene, CDR1 is SGHNT and CDR2 is YYREEE (reference sequence). The V segment lost 4 bases and the J segment 3 bases; nucleotides outside the gene matches: 6. Here the CDR3 reads CASSGGLEIYEQYF. In DNA form, the CDR3 reads TGTGCCAGCAGCGGGGGACTAGAAATCTACGAGCAGTACTTC.

The chain has TRBV4-1 and TRBJ2-3; TRBD2 matches 8 bases. The CDR3 is made up of 17 amino acids. In germline, CDR1 is MGHRA, CDR2 YSYEKL. With 4 bases clipped from V and 0 bases from J, the junction kept 9 bases outside the gene matches. This chain's CDR3 is CASSPRLARASTDTQYF. The CDR3 DNA reads as TGCGCCAGCAGCCCCCGACTAGCGCGTGCTAGCACAGATACGCAGTATTTT.

The gene calls are TRBV4-3 and TRBJ2-7; TRBD1 agrees at 7 bases. CDR1 is LGHNA and CDR2 is YSLEER in the germline V gene. V was pared by 6 bases and J by 2 bases, with 13 bases of the junction left unmatched. The CDR3 is made up of 16 amino acids. The chain's CDR3 is CASRSWPGTAAYEQYF. The CDR3 DNA reads as TGCGCCAGCAGATCGTGGCCGGGGACAGCAGCCTACGAGCAGTACTTC.

The genes are TRBV19 and TRBJ2-6; D is perhaps TRBD2 (5 bases). Germline assignment: CDR1 LNHDA and CDR2 SQIVND (reference sequence). This CDR3 comprises 17 residues. V dropped 2 bases and J dropped 4 bases, with 15 bases sitting between them. CDR3 region: CASSIMWSGVGANVLTF. DNA for the CDR3: TGTGCCAGTAGTATAATGTGGTCCGGGGTCGGGGCCAACGTCCTGACTTTC.

This clonotype was observed a handful of times. The chain recombines TRBV4-2 with TRBJ2-3; 10 bases match TRBD2. Germline V gives CDR1 LGHNA, CDR2 YNFKEQ. This CDR3 region has 16 residues. J was trimmed by 2 bases and V by 2 bases; bases with no gene match: 4. CDR3 DNA sequence: TGTGCCAGCAGCCAATTAACTAGCGGGAACACAGATACGCAGTATTTT. It is translated as CASSQLTSGNTDTQYF.

This clonotype was observed a handful of times. The chain couples TRBV21-1 to TRBJ2-2; the table's D call, TRBD1, has no DNA check behind it. TRBV21-1 is flagged as a pseudogene. The CDR3 is made up of 19 amino acids. The CDR3 DNA is TGTGCCAGCAGCACCTCACTTACGTTAGGGACACGAAACACCGGGGAGCTGTTTTTT. It specifies CASSTSLTLGTRNTGELFF.

The chain recombines TRBV7-2 with TRBJ1-2; D gene ambiguous. The CDR3 is 15 residues long. Germline V gives CDR1 SGHTA, CDR2 FQGNSA. V gave up 1 base and J gave up 4 bases, with 13 bases separating them. The CDR3 protein is CASSLELGKIYGYTF. CDR3 nucleotides: TGTGCCAGCAGCTTAGAACTCGGCAAGATCTATGGCTACACCTTC.

This clonotype showed up many times. This chain uses TRBV4-1 with TRBJ2-3, with 8 bases aligning to TRBD2. The V segment lost 6 bases and the J segment 3 bases; nucleotides outside the gene matches: 11. CDR1 is MGHRA and CDR2 is YSYEKL in the germline V gene. The CDR3 contains 16 residues. The CDR3 is CASSHSRSGSTDTQYF. The CDR3, as DNA: TGCGCCAGCAGTCATTCAAGGAGCGGGAGTACAGATACGCAGTATTTT.

With regard to this clonotype: A much larger clone differs by one base, so this may be a read error. V usage is TRBV29-1 and J usage is TRBJ2-7; no reliable D call. The CDR3 extends over 13 amino acids. The germline gives CDR1 SQVTM, CDR2 ANQGSEA. CDR3 protein: CSVGRGGYYGQYF. The CDR3 DNA sequence: TGCAGCGTTGGAAGAGGCGGTTACTACGGGCAGTACTTC.

About this clonotype: This may stem from a read error, because a much larger clone lies one nucleotide away. Lacking the conserved final phenylalanine or tryptophan, this CDR3 likely reflects a read error. The chain carries TRBV24-1 and TRBJ2-2; no reliable D call. The CDR3 contains 14 residues. V lost 1 base and J 6 bases, leaving 8 bases between the germline ends. Germline lookup yields CDR1 KGHDR and CDR2 SFDVKD. The CDR3 sequence is CATSDFELPGELFL. The DNA for the CDR3 is TGTGCCACCAGTGATTTTGAGTTGCCCGGGGAGCTGTTTTTA.

The table lists this clonotype with a few counts. Being one base from a much bigger clone, this may be a read error. The chain is built from TRBV28 and TRBJ2-7; 7 nucleotides line up with TRBD1. Germline V CDR1 and CDR2: MDHEN, SYDVKM. This CDR3 region has 20 residues. The CDR3 nucleotides are TGTGCCGGCAGTTCCTTAGAAGGGAAGGGGGCCGTGACGCCCGTCCACGAGCAGTACTTC. Its translation is CAGSSLEGKGAVTPVHEQYF.

In this sample, this clonotype turned up many times. J is TRBJ1-1 and V is TRBV4-1; tentative D call: TRBD1 (5 bases). CDR3 size: 15 residues. With 3 bases removed from V and 0 bases from J, the gap between germline ends came to 11 bases. CDR1 and CDR2 (germline): MGHRA, YSYEKL. The CDR3 sequence: CASSQRGTLNTEAFF. For the CDR3, the DNA is TGCGCCAGCAGCCAGAGAGGGACGCTGAACACTGAAGCTTTCTTT.

As regards this clonotype: A read error may explain this, as a much larger clone is one base away. The chain recombines TRBV20-1 with TRBJ2-7; the D call may be TRBD1 or TRBD2 (5 bases each). With 3 bases removed from V and 1 base from J, the gap between germline ends came to 13 bases. The CDR3 runs to 14 residues. Germline CDR1 is DFQATT and CDR2 is SNEGSKA (reference sequence). This CDR3 reads CSASSGAGSYEQYF. CDR3 DNA: TGCAGTGCTAGCTCCGGGGCAGGGTCCTACGAGCAGTACTTC.

In this sample, this clonotype turned up many times. CDR3 loop: CSVEGTDNYEQYF. The CDR3, as DNA: TGCAGCGTTGAAGGGACAGACAACTACGAGCAGTACTTC. The chain has TRBV29-1 and TRBJ2-7; maybe TRBD1 (6 bases). Germline CDR1 SQVTM, CDR2 ANQGSEA. The germline V and J ends were trimmed by 1 base and 3 bases, with 10 bases remaining between them. The CDR3 is made up of 13 amino acids.

A remark on this clonotype: Its ends do not fully match the called genes, so a read error is possible. The chain employs TRBV5-6 and TRBJ1-5; D remains ambiguous. The CDR3 length is 15 residues. Germline CDR1 and CDR2: SGHDT and YYEEEE. The CDR3 DNA sequence: TGTACCAGCAGCTTTTGGGTGAATAGCAATCAGCCCCAGCATTTT. Translated, it gives CTSSFWVNSNQPQHF.

The rearrangement uses TRBV20-1 and TRBJ2-1, with D perhaps TRBD1 (6 bases). Germline lookup yields CDR1 DFQATT and CDR2 SNEGSKA (reference sequence). The CDR3 covers 12 residues. The V end lost 7 bases, the J end lost 7 bases, and 14 bases lay between the germline ends. The CDR3: CSVQTTGNEQFF. As DNA, the CDR3 is TGCAGTGTCCAAACCACAGGGAATGAGCAGTTCTTC.

This clonotype was picked up a small number of times. The chain uses TRBV21-1 and TRBJ2-1; the D call in the table, TRBD1, was not verified against the DNA. TRBV21-1 is noted as a pseudogene. This CDR3 has 14 amino acids. The CDR3 loop reads CASRPDSTYNEQFF. The CDR3 DNA reads as TGTGCCAGCAGACCGGACAGTACCTACAATGAGCAGTTCTTC.

The table lists this clonotype with a few counts. This chain joins TRBV24-1 and TRBJ2-2; a possible D gene is TRBD1 (6 bases). This CDR3 region has 19 residues. From germline, CDR1 is KGHDR and CDR2 SFDVKD. V was trimmed by 4 bases and J by 1 base, leaving 21 bases between them. This CDR3 is CATSDSRQAFGLNTGELFF. The CDR3 DNA sequence: TGTGCCACCAGTGACTCAAGACAGGCGTTTGGGTTGAACACCGGGGAGCTGTTTTTT.

This clonotype was seen ten or more times. V is TRBV7-9 and J is TRBJ1-1; D may be TRBD1 (5 bases). The CDR3 extends over 15 amino acids. Per the germline V gene, CDR1 is SEHNR and CDR2 is FQNEAQ (reference sequence). V lost 5 bases and J lost 0, with 13 bases in between. The CDR3: CASSPREVMNTEAFF. The CDR3 coding sequence is TGTGCCAGCAGCCCCAGGGAAGTCATGAACACTGAAGCTTTCTTT.

This clonotype has at least ten counts. J is TRBJ2-3 and V is TRBV7-8, with a possible D match to TRBD2 (6 bases). From germline, CDR1 is SGHVS and CDR2 FQNEAQ. V was trimmed by 1 base and J by 1 base, leaving 9 bases between them. The length of the CDR3 is 15 residues. In DNA, the CDR3 is TGTGCCAGCAGCTTAGTGGAGGGTGGCACAGATACGCAGTATTTT. This translates into CASSLVEGGTDTQYF.

This clonotype was counted only a few times. V is TRBV2 and J is TRBJ2-7; D might be TRBD1 (6 bases). V was trimmed by 5 bases and J by 6 bases, leaving 14 bases between them. The germline V gene encodes CDR1 SNHLY and CDR2 FYNNEI. The CDR3 extends over 13 amino acids. CDR3 region: CASSQGRACEQYF. Written as DNA, the CDR3 is TGTGCCAGCAGTCAGGGGAGAGCCTGCGAGCAGTACTTC.

As concerns this clonotype: One base away lies a much larger clone, so this may be a sequencing read error. The genes are TRBV6-5 and TRBJ2-1; D may match TRBD1 or TRBD2 (5 bases each). Between the trimmed V and J ends, which lost 6 bases and 14 bases, there was a span of 17 bases. The CDR3 runs 12 residues. Looked up from germline, CDR1 is MNHEY and CDR2 is SVGAGI. This CDR3 is CASSKGGFREFF. The DNA for the CDR3 is TGTGCCAGCAGCAAAGGAGGCTTCAGGGAGTTCTTC.

This clonotype was counted only a few times. Here the CDR3 reads CASSHGATGWGELFF. CDR3 nucleotides: TGCGCCAGCAGCCATGGTGCGACAGGTTGGGGGGAGCTGTTTTTT. The V gene is TRBV4-1, the J gene TRBJ2-2, with D possibly TRBD1 on 6 matching bases. V was clipped by 3 bases and J by 8 bases, with 16 bases between them. The CDR3 runs to 15 residues. CDR1 and CDR2 (germline): MGHRA, YSYEKL.

This clonotype was detected ten times or more. This chain joins TRBV27 and TRBJ2-7; TRBD1 aligns across 8 bases. Per the germline V gene, CDR1 is MNHEY and CDR2 is SMNVEV (reference sequence). This CDR3 contains 14 residues. The trim removed 5 bases at V and 5 bases at J, leaving 8 bases unmatched. CDR3 sequence (DNA): TGTGCCAGCAGTGTAACAGGGGGGTTGAACGAGCAGTACTTC. Its translation is CASSVTGGLNEQYF.

This clonotype was counted between two and nine times. The rearrangement joins TRBV6-2 or TRBV6-3 to TRBJ1-1, with a possible D match to TRBD1 (5 bases). This CDR3 is 14 amino acids long. Germline V gives CDR1 MNHEY, CDR2 SVGEGT. Between the trimmed V and J ends, which lost 8 bases and 1 base, there was a span of 14 bases. As DNA, the CDR3 is TGTGCCAGCGCTCATGGGACCCAGAACACTGAAGCTTTCTTT. Amino acid sequence: CASAHGTQNTEAFF.

This clonotype was found many times. The genes are TRBV30 and TRBJ2-7, with D tentatively TRBD2 (6 bases). This CDR3 is 14 amino acids long. The germline V gene encodes CDR1 GTSNPN and CDR2 SVGIG (reference sequence). V shed 0 bases and J shed 3 bases, with 12 bases lying between them. The DNA for the CDR3 is TGTGCCTGGAGTGTATCGGTGGAGGGCTACGAGCAGTACTTC. Its translation is CAWSVSVEGYEQYF.

Details on this clonotype: Being one base from a much bigger clone, this may be a read error. The missing conserved phenylalanine or tryptophan at the end of this CDR3 makes a read error likely. The rearrangement uses TRBV14 and TRBJ2-3; D ambiguous. Germline V gene sequence: CDR1 SGHDN, CDR2 FVKESK. V was trimmed by 0 bases and J by 2 bases, leaving 3 bases between them. The CDR3 loop spans 13 amino acids. CDR3 amino acids: CASSQDLTDTQYS. CDR3 nucleotides: TGTGCCAGCAGCCAAGACCTCACAGATACGCAGTATTCT.